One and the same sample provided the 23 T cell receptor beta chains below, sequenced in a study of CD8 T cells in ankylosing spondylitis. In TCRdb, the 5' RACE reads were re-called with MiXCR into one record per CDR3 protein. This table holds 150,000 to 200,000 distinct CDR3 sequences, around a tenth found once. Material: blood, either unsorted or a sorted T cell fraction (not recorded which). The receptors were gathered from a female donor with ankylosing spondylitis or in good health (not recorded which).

CDR3 DNA: TGTGCCAGCAGCTTGGGGTCAAAGGGCTACGAGCAGTACTTC. It yields the protein CASSLGSKGYEQYF. The chain uses TRBV7-6 and TRBJ2-7; D uncertain. Germline lookup yields CDR1 SGHVS and CDR2 FNYEAQ. The CDR3 has 14 residues. V dropped 3 bases and J dropped 3 bases, with 12 bases sitting between them. Full variable domain (rest looked up from reference TRBV7-6 and TRBJ2-7): GAGVSQSPRYKVTKRGQDVALRCDPISGHVSLYWYRQALGQGPEFLTYFNYEAQQDKSGLPNDRFSAERPEGSISTLTIQRTEQRDSAMYRCASSLGSKGYEQYFGPGTRLTVT.

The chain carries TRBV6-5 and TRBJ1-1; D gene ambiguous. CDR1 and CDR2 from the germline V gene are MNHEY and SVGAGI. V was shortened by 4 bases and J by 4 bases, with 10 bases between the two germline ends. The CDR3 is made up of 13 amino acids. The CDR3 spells CASSSYHGTEAFF. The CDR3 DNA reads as TGTGCCAGCAGTTCCTATCATGGCACTGAAGCTTTCTTT.

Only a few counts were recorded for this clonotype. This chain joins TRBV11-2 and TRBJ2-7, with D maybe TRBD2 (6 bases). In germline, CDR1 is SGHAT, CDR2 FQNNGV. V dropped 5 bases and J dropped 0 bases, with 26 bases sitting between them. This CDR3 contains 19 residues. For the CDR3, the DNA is TGTGCCAGCAGCCCGAGCGGGCCTCTCTCCCCTAGAAGCTCCTACGAGCAGTACTTC. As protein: CASSPSGPLSPRSSYEQYF.

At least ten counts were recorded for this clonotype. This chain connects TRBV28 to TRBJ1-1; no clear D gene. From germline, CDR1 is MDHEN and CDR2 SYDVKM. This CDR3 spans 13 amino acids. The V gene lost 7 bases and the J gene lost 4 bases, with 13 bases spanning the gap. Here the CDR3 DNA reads TGTGCCAGCAAACGGGGAGGCGGCACTGAAGCTTTCTTT. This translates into CASKRGGGTEAFF.

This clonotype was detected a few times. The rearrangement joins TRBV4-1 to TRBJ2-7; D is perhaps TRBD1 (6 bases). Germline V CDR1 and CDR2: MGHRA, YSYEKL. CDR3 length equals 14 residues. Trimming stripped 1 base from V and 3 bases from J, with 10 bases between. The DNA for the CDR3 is TGCGCCAGCAGCCAAGCGACAGGTTACTACGAGCAGTACTTC. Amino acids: CASSQATGYYEQYF.

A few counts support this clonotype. As DNA, the CDR3 is TGTGCCAAAACCTCTGCCGAGATGAACACTGAAGCTTTCTTT. It encodes CAKTSAEMNTEAFF. This chain uses TRBV2 with TRBJ1-1; no clear D gene. CDR1 and CDR2 (germline): SNHLY, FYNNEI. This CDR3 is 14 amino acids long. Trimming cost V 10 bases and J 0 bases, with 15 bases left between them.

The CDR3 DNA reads TGTGCCAGCAGCCGTACGACAGACGAAGAGACCCAGTACTTC. This sequence encodes CASSRTTDEETQYF. The V and J genes are TRBV28 and TRBJ2-5; possibly TRBD1 for D (5 bases). V was cut by 6 bases and J by 3 bases, with 14 bases left in between. Germline CDR1 is MDHEN and CDR2 is SYDVKM. The CDR3 is made up of 14 amino acids.

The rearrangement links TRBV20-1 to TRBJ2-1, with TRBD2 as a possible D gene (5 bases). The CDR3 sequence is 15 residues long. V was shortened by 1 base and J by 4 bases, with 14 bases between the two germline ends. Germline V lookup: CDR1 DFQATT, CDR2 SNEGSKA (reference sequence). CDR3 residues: CSARAGGSKYNEQFF. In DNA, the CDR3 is TGCAGTGCTAGAGCAGGTGGGAGTAAGTACAATGAGCAGTTCTTC.

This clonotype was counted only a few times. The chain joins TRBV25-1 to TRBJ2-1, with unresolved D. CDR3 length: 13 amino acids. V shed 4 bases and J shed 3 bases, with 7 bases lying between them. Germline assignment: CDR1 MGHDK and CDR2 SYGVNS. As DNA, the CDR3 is TGTGCCAGCAGTGGGGATCTCTACAATGAGCAGTTCTTC. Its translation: CASSGDLYNEQFF. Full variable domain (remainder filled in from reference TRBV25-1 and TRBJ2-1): EADIYQTPRYLVIGTGKKITLECSQTMGHDKMYWYQQDPGMELHLIHYSYGVNSTEKGDLSSESTVSRIRTEHFPLTLESARPSHTSQYLCASSGDLYNEQFFGPGTRLTVL.

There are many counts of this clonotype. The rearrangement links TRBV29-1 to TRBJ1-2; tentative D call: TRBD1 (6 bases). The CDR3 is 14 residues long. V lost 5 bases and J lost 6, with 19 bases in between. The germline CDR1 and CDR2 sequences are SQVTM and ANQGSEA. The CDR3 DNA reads TGCAGCGTTCGGCCCGGGGACAATACGGATGGCTACACCTTC. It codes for CSVRPGDNTDGYTF.

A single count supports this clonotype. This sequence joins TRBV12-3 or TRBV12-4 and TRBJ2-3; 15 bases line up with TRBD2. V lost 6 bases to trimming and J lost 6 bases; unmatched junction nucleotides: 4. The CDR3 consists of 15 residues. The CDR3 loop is CASRGLAGGGDTQYF. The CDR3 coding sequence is TGTGCCAGCAGGGGACTAGCGGGAGGAGGGGATACGCAGTATTTT.

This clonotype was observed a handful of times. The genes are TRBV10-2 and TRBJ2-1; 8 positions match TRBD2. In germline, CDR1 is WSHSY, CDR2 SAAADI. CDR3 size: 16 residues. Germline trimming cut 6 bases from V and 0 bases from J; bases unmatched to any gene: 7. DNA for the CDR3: TGCGCCAGCAGCGGCCCCGGGACTAGCTCCTACAATGAGCAGTTCTTC. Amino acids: CASSGPGTSSYNEQFF.

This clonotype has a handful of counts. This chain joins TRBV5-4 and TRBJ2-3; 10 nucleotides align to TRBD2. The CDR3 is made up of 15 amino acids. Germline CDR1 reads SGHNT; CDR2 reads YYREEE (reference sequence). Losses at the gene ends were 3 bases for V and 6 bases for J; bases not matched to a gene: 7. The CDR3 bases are TGTGCCAGCAGCTCCGAGCTAGCGGGAGCTGATACGCAGTATTTT. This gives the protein CASSSELAGADTQYF.

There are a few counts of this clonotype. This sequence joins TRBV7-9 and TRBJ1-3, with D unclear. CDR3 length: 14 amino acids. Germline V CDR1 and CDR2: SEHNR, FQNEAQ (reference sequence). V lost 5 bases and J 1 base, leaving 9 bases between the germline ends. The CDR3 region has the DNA TGTGCCAGCAGCGTCACTGATTCTGGAAACACCATATATTTT. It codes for CASSVTDSGNTIYF. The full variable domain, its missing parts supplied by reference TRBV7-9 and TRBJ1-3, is DTGVSQNPRHKITKRGQNVTFRCDPISEHNRLYWYRQTLGQGPEFLTYFQNEAQLEKSRLLSDRFSAERPKGSFSTLEIQRTEQGDSAMYLCASSVTDSGNTIYFGEGSWLTVV.

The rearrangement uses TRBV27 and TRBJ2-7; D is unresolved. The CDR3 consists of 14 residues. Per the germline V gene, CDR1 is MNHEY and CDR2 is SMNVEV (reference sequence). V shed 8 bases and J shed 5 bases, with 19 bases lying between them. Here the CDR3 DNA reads TGTGCCAGCGGTCACGGCCCCGCCCTCGACGAGCAGTACTTC. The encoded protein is CASGHGPALDEQYF.

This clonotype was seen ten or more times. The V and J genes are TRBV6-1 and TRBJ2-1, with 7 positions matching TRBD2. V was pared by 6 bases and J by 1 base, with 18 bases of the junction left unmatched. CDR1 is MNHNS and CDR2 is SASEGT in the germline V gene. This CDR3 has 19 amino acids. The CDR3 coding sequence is TGTGCCAGCAGCCAAGGTGGCGCGGGCGGGAGAAGGTCCTACAATGAGCAGTTCTTC. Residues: CASSQGGAGGRRSYNEQFF.

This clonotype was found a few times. The CDR3 DNA reads TGTGCCAGCAGTGAGACACCTCCTTTTCGTTATAATTCACCCCTCCACTTT. Its protein product is CASSETPPFRYNSPLHF. The chain joins TRBV27 to TRBJ1-6; D remains ambiguous. Between the trimmed V and J ends, which lost 5 bases and 4 bases, there was a span of 18 bases. The CDR3 length is 17 residues. CDR1 is MNHEY, CDR2 SMNVEV, per germline (reference sequence).

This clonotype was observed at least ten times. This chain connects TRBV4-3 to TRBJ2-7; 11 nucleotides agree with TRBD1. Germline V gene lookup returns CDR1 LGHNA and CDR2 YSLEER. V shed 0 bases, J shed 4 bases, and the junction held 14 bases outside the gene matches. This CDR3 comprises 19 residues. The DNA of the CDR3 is TGCGCCAGCAGCCAAGATAGGGGGGGCGGCGGACAGGGGGCGTACGAGCAGTACTTC. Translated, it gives CASSQDRGGGGQGAYEQYF.

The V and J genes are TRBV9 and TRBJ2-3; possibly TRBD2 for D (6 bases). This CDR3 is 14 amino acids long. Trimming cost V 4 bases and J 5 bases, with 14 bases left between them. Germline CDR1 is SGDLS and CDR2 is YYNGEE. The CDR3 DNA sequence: TGTGCCAGCAGCCCGAGCCGGGGGTTAGATACGCAGTATTTT. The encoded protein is CASSPSRGLDTQYF.

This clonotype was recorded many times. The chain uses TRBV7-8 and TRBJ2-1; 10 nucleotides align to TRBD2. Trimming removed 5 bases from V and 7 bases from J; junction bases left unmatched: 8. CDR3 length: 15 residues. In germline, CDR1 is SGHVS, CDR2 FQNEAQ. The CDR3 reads CASSPSGSPLNEQFF. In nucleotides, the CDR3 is TGTGCCAGCAGCCCTAGCGGGAGCCCCTTGAATGAGCAGTTCTTC. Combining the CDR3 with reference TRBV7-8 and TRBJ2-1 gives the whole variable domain GAGVSQSPRYKVAKRGQDVALRCDPISGHVSLFWYQQALGQGPEFLTYFQNEAQLDKSGLPSDRFFAERPEGSVSTLKIQRTQQEDSAVYLCASSPSGSPLNEQFFGPGTRLTVL.

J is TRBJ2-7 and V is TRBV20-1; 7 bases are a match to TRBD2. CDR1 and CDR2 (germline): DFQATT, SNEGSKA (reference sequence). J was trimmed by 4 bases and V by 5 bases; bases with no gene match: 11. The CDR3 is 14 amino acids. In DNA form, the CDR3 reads TGCAGTGCTTGGAGTAGCGGGCGAGGATACGAGCAGTACTTC. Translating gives CSAWSSGRGYEQYF.

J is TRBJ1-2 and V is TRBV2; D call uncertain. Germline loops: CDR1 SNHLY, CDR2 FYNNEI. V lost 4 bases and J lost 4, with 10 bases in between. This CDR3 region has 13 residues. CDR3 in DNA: TGTGCCAGCAGTGTCCGAGGAGGCTATGGCTACACCTTC. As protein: CASSVRGGYGYTF. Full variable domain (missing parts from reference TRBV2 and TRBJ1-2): EPEVTQTPSHQVTQMGQEVILRCVPISNHLYFYWYRQILGQKVEFLVSFYNNEISEKSEIFDDQFSVERPDGSNFTLKIRSTKLEDSAMYFCASSVRGGYGYTFGSGTRLTVV.

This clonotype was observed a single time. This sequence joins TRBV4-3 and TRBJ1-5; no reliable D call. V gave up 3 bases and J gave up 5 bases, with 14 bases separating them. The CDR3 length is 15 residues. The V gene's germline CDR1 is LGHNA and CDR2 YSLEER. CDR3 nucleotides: TGCGCCAGCAGCCAGACCGATGAGACCTATCAGCCCCAGCATTTT. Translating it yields CASSQTDETYQPQHF.